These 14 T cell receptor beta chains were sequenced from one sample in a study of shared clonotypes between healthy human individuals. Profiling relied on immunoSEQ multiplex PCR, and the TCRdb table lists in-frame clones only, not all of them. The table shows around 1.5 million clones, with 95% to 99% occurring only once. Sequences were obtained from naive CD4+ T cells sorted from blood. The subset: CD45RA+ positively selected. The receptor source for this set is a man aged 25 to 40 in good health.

CDR3: CASSPDRGVLTNEKLFF. The CDR3 DNA follows: TGCGCCAGCAGCCCGGACAGGGGGGTTTTAACTAATGAAAAACTGTTTTTT. The chain carries TRBV5-1 and TRBJ1-4; 10 bases are shared with TRBD1. With V trimmed by 4 bases and J by 1 base, 7 bases remained unmatched. Germline V lookup: CDR1 SGHRS, CDR2 YFSETQ. The length of the CDR3 is 17 residues.

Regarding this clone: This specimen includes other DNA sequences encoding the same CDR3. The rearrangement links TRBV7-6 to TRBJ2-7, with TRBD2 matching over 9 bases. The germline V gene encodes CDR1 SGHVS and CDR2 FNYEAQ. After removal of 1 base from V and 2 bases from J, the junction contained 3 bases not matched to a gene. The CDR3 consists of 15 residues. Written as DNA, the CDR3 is TGTGCCAGCAGCTTAGGGGCGGGAGGGCCCTACGAGCAGTACTTC. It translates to CASSLGAGGPYEQYF.

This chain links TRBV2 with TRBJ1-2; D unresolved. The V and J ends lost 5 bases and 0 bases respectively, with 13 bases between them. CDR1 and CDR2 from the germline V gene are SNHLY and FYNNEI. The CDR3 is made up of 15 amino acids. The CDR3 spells CASSPRGLANYGYTF. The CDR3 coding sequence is TGTGCCAGCAGTCCTAGAGGGTTAGCTAACTATGGCTACACCTTC.

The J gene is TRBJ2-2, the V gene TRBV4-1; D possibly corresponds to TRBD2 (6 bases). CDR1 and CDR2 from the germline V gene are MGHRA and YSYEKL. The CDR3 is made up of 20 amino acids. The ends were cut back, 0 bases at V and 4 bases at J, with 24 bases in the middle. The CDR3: CASSQDRWDSRFGGTGELFF. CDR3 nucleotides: TGCGCCAGCAGCCAAGATCGTTGGGACTCCCGTTTTGGGGGCACCGGGGAGCTGTTTTTT.

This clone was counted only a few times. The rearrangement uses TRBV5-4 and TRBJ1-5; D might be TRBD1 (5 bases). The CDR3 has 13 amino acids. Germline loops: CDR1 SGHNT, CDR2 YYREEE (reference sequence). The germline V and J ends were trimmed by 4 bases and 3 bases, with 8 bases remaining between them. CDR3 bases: TGTGCCAGCAGCACGGGACCCAATCAGCCCCAGCATTTT. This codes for CASSTGPNQPQHF.

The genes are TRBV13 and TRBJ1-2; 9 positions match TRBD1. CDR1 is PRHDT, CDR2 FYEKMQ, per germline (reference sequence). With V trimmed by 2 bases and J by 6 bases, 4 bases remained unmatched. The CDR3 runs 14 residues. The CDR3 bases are TGTGCCAGCAGCTTATTGACAGGGGGAGATGGCTACACCTTC. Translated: CASSLLTGGDGYTF.

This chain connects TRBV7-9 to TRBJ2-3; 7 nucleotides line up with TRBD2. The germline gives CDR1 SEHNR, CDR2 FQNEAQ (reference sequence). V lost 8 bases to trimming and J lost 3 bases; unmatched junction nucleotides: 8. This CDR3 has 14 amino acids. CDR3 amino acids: CASPSGRETDTQYF. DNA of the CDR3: TGTGCCAGCCCTAGCGGTAGAGAGACAGATACGCAGTATTTT.

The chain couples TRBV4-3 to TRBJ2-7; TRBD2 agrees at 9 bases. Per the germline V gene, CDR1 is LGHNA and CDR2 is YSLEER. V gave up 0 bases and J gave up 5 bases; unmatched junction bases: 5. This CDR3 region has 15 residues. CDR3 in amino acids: CASSQDGGRAHEQYF. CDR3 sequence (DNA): TGCGCCAGCAGCCAAGATGGCGGGAGGGCCCACGAGCAGTACTTC.

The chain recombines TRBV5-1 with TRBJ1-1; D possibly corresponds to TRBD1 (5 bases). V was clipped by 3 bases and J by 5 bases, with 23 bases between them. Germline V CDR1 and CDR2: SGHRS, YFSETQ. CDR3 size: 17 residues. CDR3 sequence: CASSYNTGPKTATEAFF. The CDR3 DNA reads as TGCGCCAGCAGCTATAACACAGGACCCAAAACGGCGACTGAAGCTTTCTTT.

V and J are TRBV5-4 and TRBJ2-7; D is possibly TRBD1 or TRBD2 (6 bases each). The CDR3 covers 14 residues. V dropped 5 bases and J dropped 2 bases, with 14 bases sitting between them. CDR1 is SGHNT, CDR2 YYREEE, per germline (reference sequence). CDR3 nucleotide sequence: TGTGCCAGCAGTCCCCACGGGGGCGCCTACGAGCAGTACTTC. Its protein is CASSPHGGAYEQYF. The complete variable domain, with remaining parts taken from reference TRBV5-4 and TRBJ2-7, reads ETGVTQSPTHLIKTRGQQVTLRCSSQSGHNTVSWYQQALGQGPQFIFQYYREEENGRGNFPPRFSGLQFPNYSSELNVNALELDDSALYLCASSPHGGAYEQYFGPGTRLTVT.

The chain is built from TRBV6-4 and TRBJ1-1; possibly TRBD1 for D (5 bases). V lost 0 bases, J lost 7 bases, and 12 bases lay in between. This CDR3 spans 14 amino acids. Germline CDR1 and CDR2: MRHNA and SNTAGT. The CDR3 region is CASSDSWGGGEAFF. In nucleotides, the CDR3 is TGTGCCAGCAGTGACTCATGGGGCGGCGGTGAAGCTTTCTTT.

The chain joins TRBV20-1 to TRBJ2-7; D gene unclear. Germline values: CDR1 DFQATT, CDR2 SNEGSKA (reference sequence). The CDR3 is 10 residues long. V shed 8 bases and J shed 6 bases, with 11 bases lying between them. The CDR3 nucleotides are TGCAGTCCCGAGAGCCGCGAGCAGTACTTC. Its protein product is CSPESREQYF.

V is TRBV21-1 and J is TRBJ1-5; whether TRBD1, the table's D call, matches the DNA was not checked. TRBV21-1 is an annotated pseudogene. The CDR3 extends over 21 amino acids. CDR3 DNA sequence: TGTGCCAGCAGCAAAGTGGGGTCAAGGCAGGCAGGGGGCGTCTTGTATCAGCCCCAGCATTTT. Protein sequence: CASSKVGSRQAGGVLYQPQHF.

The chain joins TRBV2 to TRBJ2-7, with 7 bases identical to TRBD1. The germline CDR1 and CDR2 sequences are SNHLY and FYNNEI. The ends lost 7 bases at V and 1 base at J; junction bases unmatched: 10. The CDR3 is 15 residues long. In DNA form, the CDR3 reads TGTGCCAGCACCGGGACAGCCACTACTTCCTACGAGCAGTACTTC. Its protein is CASTGTATTSYEQYF.